What follows are 25 T cell receptor beta chains derived from one specimen sequenced in a study of blood T cell repertoires in COVID-19. The data were produced by immunoSEQ multiplex PCR, yet TCRdb's version contains in-frame clones alone and is incomplete. The sample records roughly 200,000 clones, roughly 86% being singletons. Sequenced: peripheral blood. The receptors derive from a man aged 55 to 70 with acute or convalescent COVID-19.

This clone appeared once. The V call is TRBV25-1, the J call TRBJ2-7; TRBD2 matches 9 bases. V lost 7 bases, J lost 3 bases, and 4 bases stayed unmatched. Germline values: CDR1 MGHDK, CDR2 SYGVNS. The CDR3 length is 13 residues. CDR3 sequence: CASTGGGGYEQYF. Written as DNA, the CDR3 is TGTGCCAGCACGGGCGGGGGGGGCTACGAGCAGTACTTC.

This sequence joins TRBV4-2 and TRBJ1-5; 7 positions agree with TRBD1. Losses at the gene ends were 4 bases for V and 0 bases for J; bases not matched to a gene: 3. The CDR3 is made up of 15 amino acids. Germline lookup yields CDR1 LGHNA and CDR2 YNFKEQ. CDR3 bases: TGTGCCAGCAGCCGGGACAGAGATAGCAATCAGCCCCAGCATTTT. Its protein product is CASSRDRDSNQPQHF.

This clone came up a few times. This sample also contains other DNA sequences that code for the same CDR3. The genes are TRBV4-3 and TRBJ2-5; unclear D gene. Germline V gene sequence: CDR1 LGHNA, CDR2 YSLEER. The CDR3 contains 15 residues. V lost 0 bases and J 0 bases, leaving 8 bases between the germline ends. CDR3 DNA: TGCGCCAGCAGCCAAGATAGACTCAACCAAGAGACCCAGTACTTC. Its protein product is CASSQDRLNQETQYF.

J is TRBJ2-3 and V is TRBV7-7, with 10 positions matching TRBD2. V lost 4 bases to trimming and J lost 1 base; unmatched junction nucleotides: 2. Germline loops: CDR1 SSHAT, CDR2 FNYEAQ (reference sequence). The CDR3 has 15 residues. The CDR3: CASSSGTSGTDTQYF. The CDR3 DNA reads TGTGCCAGCAGCTCAGGGACTAGCGGCACAGATACGCAGTATTTT. The whole variable domain, remainder taken from reference TRBV7-7 and TRBJ2-3, is GAGVSQSPRYKVTKRGQDVTLRCDPISSHATLYWYQQALGQGPEFLTYFNYEAQPDKSGLPSDRFSAERPEGSISTLTIQRTEQRDSAMYRCASSSGTSGTDTQYFGPGTRLTVL.

The V and J genes are TRBV19 and TRBJ1-5; 8 positions agree with TRBD1. Looked up from germline, CDR1 is LNHDA and CDR2 is SQIVND (reference sequence). Germline trimming cut 4 bases from V and 4 bases from J; bases unmatched to any gene: 12. CDR3 size: 17 residues. As DNA, the CDR3 is TGTGCCAGTAGTAGGGGAAATGGACAGGGAATAAATCAGCCCCAGCATTTT. Residues: CASSRGNGQGINQPQHF.

This clone was picked up a small number of times. The chain joins TRBV5-1 to TRBJ2-7; perhaps TRBD2 as D (5 bases). This CDR3 comprises 14 residues. CDR1 SGHRS and CDR2 YFSETQ come from the germline V gene. The V end lost 3 bases, the J end lost 3 bases, and 13 bases lay between the germline ends. In nucleotides, the CDR3 is TGCGCCAGCAGCTACCGACGGGCGGGCTACGAGCAGTACTTC. Residues: CASSYRRAGYEQYF.

J is TRBJ1-2 and V is TRBV6-5; 9 nucleotides agree with TRBD1. The CDR3 runs to 14 residues. V dropped 5 bases and J dropped 8; count of bases not matched to a gene: 9. Germline CDR1 is MNHEY and CDR2 is SVGAGI. CDR3 sequence: CASSPGTGPRGYTF. The CDR3 DNA reads TGTGCCAGCAGTCCCGGGACAGGGCCTCGGGGCTACACCTTC.

The rearrangement links TRBV19 to TRBJ2-3, with D unclear. This CDR3 is built from 14 residues. Trimming left V 6 bases short and J 4 bases short, with 14 bases between. The germline gives CDR1 LNHDA, CDR2 SQIVND (reference sequence). Here the CDR3 reads CASSKLGSADTQYF. CDR3 coding DNA: TGTGCCAGTAGCAAGCTCGGGTCCGCAGATACGCAGTATTTT.

The J gene is TRBJ1-5, the V gene TRBV9, with D tentatively TRBD1 (5 bases). Trimming took 0 bases from V and 11 from J, leaving 21 bases between them. The CDR3 consists of 16 residues. Germline CDR1 SGDLS, CDR2 YYNGEE. The CDR3 is CASSVAGDPSMTAQHF. The CDR3 nucleotides read TGTGCCAGCAGCGTAGCGGGAGACCCCTCGATGACAGCCCAGCATTTT.

The V gene is TRBV5-1, the J gene TRBJ2-5, with TRBD1 matching over 9 bases. The junction had 9 bases not matched to a gene; V was cut back by 4 bases and J by 5 bases. Germline CDR1 is SGHRS and CDR2 is YFSETQ. This CDR3 is built from 15 residues. The CDR3 reads CASSEGQGMRETQYF. DNA for the CDR3: TGCGCCAGCAGCGAGGGACAGGGAATGAGGGAGACCCAGTACTTC.

The chain employs TRBV5-8 and TRBJ1-1, with a tentative D call TRBD1 (6 bases). The CDR3 is 12 amino acids. Germline-derived CDR1 and CDR2 are SGHTS and YDEGEE. V was pared by 4 bases and J by 8 bases, with 12 bases between. This CDR3 is CASSPGAEEAFF. CDR3 nucleotide sequence: TGTGCCAGCAGCCCAGGGGCGGAAGAAGCTTTCTTT.

This sequence joins TRBV19 and TRBJ1-2, with 8 bases aligning to TRBD1. V trimming: 5 bases; J trimming: 7 bases; junction bases outside the gene matches: 9. Germline CDR1 is LNHDA and CDR2 is SQIVND (reference sequence). This CDR3 has 14 residues. The CDR3 region has the DNA TGTGCCAGTAGTCTTTTGCAGGGGGCCGGTGGCTACACCTTC. Its translation: CASSLLQGAGGYTF. The whole variable domain, remainder taken from reference TRBV19 and TRBJ1-2, is DGGITQSPKYLFRKEGQNVTLSCEQNLNHDAMYWYRQDPGQGLRLIYYSQIVNDFQKGDIAEGYSVSREKKESFPLTVTSAQKNPTAFYLCASSLLQGAGGYTFGSGTRLTVV.

The J gene is TRBJ2-2, the V gene TRBV6-1, with D tentatively TRBD1 (6 bases). From germline, CDR1 is MNHNS and CDR2 SASEGT. CDR3 length: 16 residues. Between the trimmed V and J ends, which lost 3 bases and 7 bases, there was a span of 18 bases. Written as DNA, the CDR3 is TGTGCCAGCAGTGATTGGGCCAGGGGACGGGGCGGGGAGCTGTTTTTT. Protein: CASSDWARGRGGELFF.

The chain recombines TRBV7-3 with TRBJ2-1; TRBD1 might be the D (5 bases). Germline V CDR1 and CDR2: SGHTA, FQGTGA. The CDR3 is 13 residues long. With 5 bases removed from V and 4 bases from J, the gap between germline ends came to 9 bases. CDR3 sequence (DNA): TGTGCCAGCAGCCCGACAGATTACAATGAGCAGTTCTTC. Translation: CASSPTDYNEQFF.

The gene calls are TRBV28 and TRBJ1-2, with 7 bases matching TRBD1. The CDR3 sequence is 14 residues long. The germline CDR1 and CDR2 sequences are MDHEN and SYDVKM. V gave up 6 bases and J gave up 4 bases; unmatched junction bases: 8. This CDR3 is CASSRDSQGYGYTF. CDR3 coding DNA: TGTGCCAGCAGCCGGGACAGCCAAGGCTATGGCTACACCTTC.

The chain is built from TRBV5-1 and TRBJ2-2, with a possible D match to TRBD1 (6 bases). Germline loops: CDR1 SGHRS, CDR2 YFSETQ. The V end was cut by 5 bases, the J end by 4 bases, with 12 bases between. The CDR3 extends over 14 amino acids. CDR3 DNA: TGCGCCAGCAGGCAAACAGGGCTCACCGGGGAGCTGTTTTTT. Its protein product is CASRQTGLTGELFF.

CDR3 region: CASSLALAGNTGELFF. DNA of the CDR3: TGTGCCAGCAGCTTAGCCCTAGCGGGGAACACCGGGGAGCTGTTTTTT. This rearrangement joins TRBV11-3 to TRBJ2-2; 8 positions match TRBD2. Unmatched junction bases numbered 2, after V lost 1 base and J lost 1 base. Germline CDR1 and CDR2: SGHNT and YENEEA. The CDR3 extends over 16 amino acids.

The rearrangement uses TRBV3-1 (or the pseudogene TRBV3-2) and TRBJ2-5; 10 bases align to TRBD2. Germline CDR1 is LGHDT and CDR2 is YNNKEL (reference sequence). The length of the CDR3 is 14 residues. The trim removed 2 bases at V and 4 bases at J, leaving 1 base unmatched. For the CDR3, the DNA is TGTGCCAGCAGCCAAAGCGGGGGGGGAGAGACCCAGTACTTC. Protein product: CASSQSGGGETQYF.

J is TRBJ1-1 and V is TRBV28, with D tentatively TRBD1 (6 bases). Germline assignment: CDR1 MDHEN and CDR2 SYDVKM. The V and J ends lost 2 bases and 1 base respectively, with 11 bases between them. This CDR3 comprises 15 residues. CDR3 sequence reads: CASSLGGHQNTEAFF. The CDR3 bases are TGTGCCAGCAGTTTAGGGGGACATCAGAACACTGAAGCTTTCTTT.

This chain joins TRBV7-8 and TRBJ2-1; 8 nucleotides line up with TRBD1. The V segment lost 6 bases and the J segment 4 bases; nucleotides outside the gene matches: 8. Germline V gives CDR1 SGHVS, CDR2 FQNEAQ. The CDR3 length is 15 residues. CDR3: CASSPGTGLYNEQFF. In DNA form, the CDR3 reads TGTGCCAGCAGTCCCGGGACAGGCCTTTACAATGAGCAGTTCTTC.

This clone has just a few counts. The chain uses TRBV5-1 and TRBJ2-3; 11 nucleotides line up with TRBD2. CDR1 SGHRS and CDR2 YFSETQ come from the germline V gene. Trimming at V came to 6 bases and at J to 5 bases, leaving 5 bases not matched to a gene. This CDR3 spans 14 amino acids. The CDR3 is CASTLGTSGDTQYF. DNA of the CDR3: TGCGCCAGCACCCTTGGGACTAGCGGAGATACGCAGTATTTT.

The chain carries TRBV18 and TRBJ2-1; no reliable D call. The CDR3 runs to 14 residues. V was shortened by 1 base and J by 8 bases, with 12 bases between the two germline ends. Germline V gene data show CDR1 as KGHSH and CDR2 as LQKENI. The CDR3 is CASSPRAAQDEQFF. The CDR3 nucleotides read TGTGCCAGCTCACCACGGGCAGCTCAAGATGAGCAGTTCTTC.

This chain links TRBV5-1 with TRBJ1-1; 8 positions match TRBD1. Trimming removed 4 bases from V and 1 base from J; junction bases left unmatched: 6. The CDR3 spans 15 residues. Germline V gives CDR1 SGHRS, CDR2 YFSETQ. The CDR3 DNA reads TGCGCCAGCAGCCCGGGGGACAGGAAGAACACTGAAGCTTTCTTT. Amino acid sequence: CASSPGDRKNTEAFF.

The rearrangement links TRBV28 to TRBJ2-5, with D maybe TRBD1 (6 bases). Looked up from germline, CDR1 is MDHEN and CDR2 is SYDVKM. V was cut by 4 bases and J by 5 bases, with 17 bases left in between. The CDR3 length is 15 residues. CDR3 residues: CASSSTSGVRETQYF. The CDR3 region has the DNA TGTGCCAGCAGTTCAACATCAGGGGTTCGGGAGACCCAGTACTTC.

The chain combines TRBV5-4 with TRBJ1-2; D possibly corresponds to TRBD1 (5 bases). The CDR3 consists of 14 residues. Per the germline V gene, CDR1 is SGHNT and CDR2 is YYREEE (reference sequence). Trimming took off 2 bases at V and 4 bases at J, with 12 bases between the two ends. The CDR3 here is CASSFSGWGYGYTF. The CDR3 nucleotides are TGTGCCAGCAGCTTCTCAGGGTGGGGCTATGGCTACACCTTC.